This entry features one T cell receptor beta chain sequence. Its antigen remains unidentified. These data belong to a study of blood T cells in healthy people across ages. General study points: Diversity estimated from one million T cells was considered an underestimate.

Per germline, CDR1 DFQATT and CDR2 SNEGSKA (reference sequence). CDR3 size: 13 residues. Trimming shortened V by 2 bases and J by 6 bases, and 13 bases separated the two germline ends. Through a sample-barcoded 5' primer and a J-beta primer mix, a second PCR was run for roughly 6 to 11 cycles. TCRdb passed the 5' RACE reads through MiXCR, listing each CDR3 protein once. The sample consists of more than 800,000 distinct CDR3 sequences, roughly 26% of them appearing once. The receptor was isolated from a woman of 80 years or more in good health. The rearrangement uses TRBV20-1 and TRBJ1-1; a weak D match, TRBD1 (6 bases). Sequencing used blood. DNA for the CDR3: TGCAGTGCTAGATCCACAGGGAGACCTGAAGCTTTCTTT. It translates to CSARSTGRPEAFF.